These 8 T cell receptor beta chains were sequenced from one sample in a study of shared clonotypes between healthy human individuals. Method: immunoSEQ multiplex PCR; TCRdb's copy keeps in-frame clones and lacks some. Of about 1.5 million clones in the sample, around 98% were seen once. Sequencing was carried out using naive CD4+ T cells sorted from blood. Noted subset: CD45RA+ positively selected. The receptors here all came from a man aged 25-45 years in good health.

The chain joins TRBV6-6 to TRBJ1-4; no clear D. In germline, CDR1 is MNHNY, CDR2 SVGAGI (reference sequence). Trimming removed 10 bases from V and 8 bases from J, with 23 bases in between. The CDR3 has 15 amino acids. Written as DNA, the CDR3 is TGTGCCACACAAGGAACCTCTACCTGGAGGGAAAAACTGTTTTTT. Amino acid sequence: CATQGTSTWREKLFF.

This clone was observed a single time. This same CDR3 is encoded by further DNA sequences in the sample. This chain connects TRBV4-1 to TRBJ2-7; 12 positions agree with TRBD2. V lost 1 base, J lost 2 bases, and 0 bases stayed unmatched. Per germline, CDR1 MGHRA and CDR2 YSYEKL. This CDR3 is 15 amino acids long. In DNA, the CDR3 is TGCGCCAGCAGCCAAGGACTAGCGGGGGCCTACGAGCAGTACTTC. Translated: CASSQGLAGAYEQYF.

The rearrangement joins TRBV19 to TRBJ2-1; D may be TRBD2 (6 bases). The CDR3 contains 14 residues. The germline V gene encodes CDR1 LNHDA and CDR2 SQIVND (reference sequence). Trimming cost V 8 bases and J 9 bases, with 20 bases left between them. CDR3 DNA sequence: TGTGCCAGTCACCGGGGGTGGGCTGGGGGTGAGCAGTTCTTC. Its protein is CASHRGWAGGEQFF. The variable domain in full, completed from reference TRBV19 and TRBJ2-1, reads DGGITQSPKYLFRKEGQNVTLSCEQNLNHDAMYWYRQDPGQGLRLIYYSQIVNDFQKGDIAEGYSVSREKKESFPLTVTSAQKNPTAFYLCASHRGWAGGEQFFGPGTRLTVL.

The rearrangement joins TRBV28 to TRBJ2-7; TRBD2 aligns across 9 bases. Germline V lookup: CDR1 MDHEN, CDR2 SYDVKM. The CDR3 loop spans 18 amino acids. Germline trimming cut 2 bases from V and 3 bases from J; bases unmatched to any gene: 14. The CDR3 region is CASSLIPPGTSRNYEQYF. For the CDR3, the DNA is TGTGCCAGCAGTTTAATTCCCCCCGGGACTAGCCGTAACTACGAGCAGTACTTC.

This clone appeared once. The V call is TRBV28, the J call TRBJ2-3; 7 bases match TRBD2. With 7 bases clipped from V and 4 bases from J, the junction kept 11 bases outside the gene matches. This CDR3 has 15 amino acids. The germline V gene has CDR1 MDHEN and CDR2 SYDVKM. This CDR3 is CASTGAGTTPDTQYF. The CDR3 nucleotides are TGTGCCAGCACTGGGGCGGGGACTACCCCAGATACGCAGTATTTT.

The V call is TRBV6-5, the J call TRBJ1-5, with D uncertain. V dropped 11 bases and J dropped 4 bases, with 12 bases sitting between them. The CDR3 is 12 amino acids. Per the germline V gene, CDR1 is MNHEY and CDR2 is SVGAGI. CDR3 amino acids: CAASSRNQPQHF. In DNA, the CDR3 is TGTGCCGCTTCTAGCCGAAATCAGCCCCAGCATTTT.

This chain joins TRBV5-1 and TRBJ1-1; the D is unclear. The CDR3 has 14 residues. Germline V CDR1 and CDR2: SGHRS, YFSETQ. Trimming pared 5 bases from V and 3 bases from J, leaving 14 bases between. The CDR3 loop reads CASRPLVGDTEAFF. The CDR3 coding sequence is TGCGCCAGCAGACCGTTAGTCGGGGACACTGAAGCTTTCTTT.

The chain employs TRBV7-6 and TRBJ2-7; the D gene could be TRBD1 or TRBD2 (5 bases each). In germline, CDR1 is SGHVS, CDR2 FNYEAQ. The CDR3 has 14 residues. The V end lost 5 bases, the J end lost 3 bases, and 14 bases lay between the germline ends. DNA for the CDR3: TGTGCCAGCAGCCGGGGCAGGACGTTCTACGAGCAGTACTTC. Residues: CASSRGRTFYEQYF.